A single sample is the source of the 21 T cell receptor beta chains below, sequenced in a study of human thymus T cells. During corrective heart surgery, resections were taken, and the thymus tissue came from them. Clones were sequenced by immunoSEQ multiplex PCR, and TCRdb holds only the in-frame ones, with some missing. The sample includes some 120,000 clones, about 93% of them seen just once. Material: thymus tissue. The receptors derive from a boy younger than two with a congenital heart defect but otherwise immunologically healthy.

This clone was observed a single time. The rearrangement links TRBV4-3 to TRBJ1-5; D gene uncertain. Germline CDR1 reads LGHNA; CDR2 reads YSLEER. The CDR3 runs 15 residues. Trimming took 0 bases from V and 7 from J, leaving 13 bases between them. The CDR3 reads CASSQDRESEQPQHF. The CDR3 DNA reads as TGCGCCAGCAGCCAAGATCGGGAGAGTGAACAGCCCCAGCATTTT.

This clone was recorded once. This chain joins TRBV6-9 and TRBJ2-1; TRBD1 agrees at 9 bases. This CDR3 contains 17 residues. CDR1 and CDR2 from the germline V gene are MNHGY and SVAAGI. Germline trimming cut 6 bases from V and 5 bases from J; bases unmatched to any gene: 14. The CDR3 protein is CASRSSGTGIEDNEQFF. The CDR3 DNA reads TGTGCCAGCAGATCCTCCGGGACAGGGATTGAAGACAATGAGCAGTTCTTC.

This sequence joins TRBV9 and TRBJ2-7, with D unclear. V shed 0 bases and J shed 4 bases, with 17 bases lying between them. The CDR3 runs to 16 residues. Germline CDR1 is SGDLS and CDR2 is YYNGEE. The CDR3 DNA reads as TGTGCCAGCAGCGTAGAAGGCAGGTCCCAACATTACGAGCAGTACTTC. Its protein is CASSVEGRSQHYEQYF.

This sequence joins TRBV10-3 and TRBJ1-6, with 7 nucleotides matching TRBD1. Germline CDR1 ENHRY, CDR2 SYGVKD. V lost 5 bases, J lost 7 bases, and 8 bases stayed unmatched. The CDR3 spans 15 residues. CDR3 loop: CAISLTGTENSPLHF. The CDR3 nucleotides are TGTGCCATCAGTTTAACCGGGACAGAGAATTCACCCCTCCACTTT.

This chain uses TRBV13 with TRBJ1-2, with unresolved D. Deletions cut 5 bases from V and 7 bases from J, with 11 bases between. The V gene's germline CDR1 is PRHDT and CDR2 FYEKMQ (reference sequence). The CDR3 is made up of 12 amino acids. This CDR3 is CASSIDTRGYTF. The CDR3 coding sequence is TGTGCCAGCAGCATCGACACCCGTGGCTACACCTTC.

The rearrangement links TRBV6-1 to TRBJ1-6, with D uncertain. The CDR3 runs 13 residues. V dropped 7 bases and J dropped 3 bases, with 7 bases sitting between them. The V gene's germline CDR1 is MNHNS and CDR2 SASEGT. The CDR3 sequence is CASTRDYNSPLHF. The CDR3 DNA reads as TGTGCCAGCACCCGAGACTATAATTCACCCCTCCACTTT.

The rearrangement uses TRBV28 and TRBJ1-5, with 7 bases lining up with TRBD1. CDR3 length: 17 amino acids. V lost 2 bases and J lost 7; bases outside the gene matches: 14. Germline CDR1 reads MDHEN; CDR2 reads SYDVKM. CDR3 amino acids: CASSLGGTELVKQPQHF. The CDR3 nucleotides are TGTGCCAGCAGTTTAGGGGGGACAGAATTGGTTAAACAGCCCCAGCATTTT.

The chain employs TRBV6-6 and TRBJ2-3; 8 positions match TRBD2. Germline V lookup: CDR1 MNHNY, CDR2 SVGAGI (reference sequence). After removal of 8 bases from V and 10 bases from J, the junction contained 20 bases not matched to a gene. There are 16 residues in the CDR3. The DNA of the CDR3 is TGTGCCAGCTGGGGTTCCGGGCTAGCGGGCCTCGAGGCGCAGTATTTT. This codes for CASWGSGLAGLEAQYF.

This chain connects TRBV30 to TRBJ1-2; possible D gene TRBD1, 6 bases. V shed 4 bases and J shed 2 bases, with 11 bases lying between them. This CDR3 contains 13 residues. Germline CDR1 and CDR2: GTSNPN and SVGIG (reference sequence). In DNA form, the CDR3 reads TGTGCCTGGAACAGGGACGTGAACTATGGCTACACCTTC. Translated, it gives CAWNRDVNYGYTF.

This chain connects TRBV9 to TRBJ1-4; 7 nucleotides match TRBD1. Germline loops: CDR1 SGDLS, CDR2 YYNGEE. CDR3 length equals 16 residues. With 4 bases clipped from V and 7 bases from J, the junction kept 13 bases outside the gene matches. The CDR3 nucleotides read TGTGCCAGCAGCACCAGGGGGGGAAACGGTCCTGAAAAACTGTTTTTT. Amino acid sequence: CASSTRGGNGPEKLFF.

The chain employs TRBV5-1 and TRBJ1-6; TRBD1 matches 11 bases. Germline V lookup: CDR1 SGHRS, CDR2 YFSETQ. The CDR3 is 14 amino acids. J was trimmed by 9 bases and V by 3 bases; bases with no gene match: 2. CDR3 residues: CASSCGQGASPLHF. The CDR3 coding sequence is TGCGCCAGCAGCTGTGGACAGGGGGCTTCACCCCTCCACTTT.

The chain combines TRBV7-8 with TRBJ2-1, with D unclear. Germline CDR1 and CDR2: SGHVS and FQNEAQ. The CDR3 runs to 17 residues. Trimming pared 4 bases from V and 6 bases from J, leaving 22 bases between. CDR3 coding DNA: TGTGCCAGCAGCTACCTTTCGTCCCAGACAAGTCTCAATGAGCAGTTCTTC. Translation: CASSYLSSQTSLNEQFF.

The chain recombines TRBV5-1 with TRBJ2-7; 7 bases match TRBD1. The CDR3 length is 15 residues. Germline-derived CDR1 and CDR2 are SGHRS and YFSETQ. V shed 0 bases, J shed 3 bases, and the junction held 6 bases outside the gene matches. CDR3 bases: TGCGCCAGCAGCTTGGCTCCGACAGGGTACTACGAGCAGTACTTC. The encoded protein is CASSLAPTGYYEQYF.

This rearrangement joins TRBV4-1 to TRBJ1-1; possible D gene TRBD1, 5 bases. The CDR3 loop spans 17 amino acids. Trimming cost V 4 bases and J 0 bases, with 18 bases left between them. CDR1 and CDR2 from the germline V gene are MGHRA and YSYEKL. CDR3 bases: TGCGCCAGCAGCCCAGAATCTAAGACAGATATGAACACTGAAGCTTTCTTT. It yields the protein CASSPESKTDMNTEAFF.

The chain is built from TRBV27 and TRBJ1-2, with TRBD1 identical over 12 bases. With 5 bases clipped from V and 7 bases from J, the junction kept 8 bases outside the gene matches. The CDR3 loop spans 15 amino acids. Germline V gene sequence: CDR1 MNHEY, CDR2 SMNVEV (reference sequence). The CDR3 loop reads CASSRAGTGGPGYTF. The DNA of the CDR3 is TGTGCCAGCAGTAGAGCCGGGACAGGGGGCCCTGGCTACACCTTC.

The chain employs TRBV28 and TRBJ1-5; D not certain. The V and J ends lost 6 bases and 4 bases respectively, with 7 bases between them. CDR3 length: 12 residues. Germline lookup yields CDR1 MDHEN and CDR2 SYDVKM. CDR3 in DNA: TGTGCCAGCAGCGGATTTAATCAGCCCCAGCATTTT. It translates to CASSGFNQPQHF.

J is TRBJ2-1 and V is TRBV4-2, with D possibly being TRBD2 (6 bases). The length of the CDR3 is 17 residues. Trimming pared 0 bases from V and 0 bases from J, leaving 12 bases between. Germline CDR1 reads LGHNA; CDR2 reads YNFKEQ. CDR3 sequence: CASSQDNGGSSYNEQFF. CDR3 DNA: TGTGCCAGCAGCCAAGATAACGGGGGTAGCTCCTACAATGAGCAGTTCTTC.

The V gene is TRBV5-1, the J gene TRBJ2-7; perhaps D is TRBD1 or TRBD2 (6 bases each). Germline CDR1 reads SGHRS; CDR2 reads YFSETQ. The CDR3 runs 17 residues. V shed 5 bases and J shed 3 bases, with 24 bases lying between them. The CDR3 bases are TGCGCCAGCAGGCCCTTGACAGGAGGGCCAGAAAGCTACGAGCAGTACTTC. It specifies CASRPLTGGPESYEQYF.

The table lists this clone with a count of one. The V call is TRBV28, the J call TRBJ2-4, with D perhaps matching TRBD2 (5 bases). CDR1 MDHEN and CDR2 SYDVKM come from the germline V gene. With 6 bases removed from V and 8 bases from J, the gap between germline ends came to 14 bases. There are 13 residues in the CDR3. CDR3 in amino acids: CASSATPEDIQYF. DNA of the CDR3: TGTGCCAGCAGCGCGACACCGGAGGACATTCAGTACTTC.

V gene TRBV20-1 combines with J gene TRBJ2-1; 9 bases align to TRBD1. The germline gives CDR1 DFQATT, CDR2 SNEGSKA (reference sequence). The CDR3 is 11 residues long. The junction had 6 bases not matched to a gene; V was cut back by 3 bases and J by 15 bases. CDR3 sequence reads: CSASVGQGLFF. The DNA of the CDR3 is TGCAGTGCTAGCGTGGGACAGGGTTTGTTCTTC.

The chain carries TRBV19 and TRBJ1-2; D might be TRBD1 (6 bases). Germline assignment: CDR1 LNHDA and CDR2 SQIVND (reference sequence). CDR3 length: 14 residues. V lost 5 bases to trimming and J lost 5 bases, with 15 bases between them. The CDR3 nucleotides are TGTGCCAGTAGTCCGGGAGGGGGAGAATATGGCTACACCTTC. Translating gives CASSPGGGEYGYTF. Full variable domain (rest looked up from reference TRBV19 and TRBJ1-2): DGGITQSPKYLFRKEGQNVTLSCEQNLNHDAMYWYRQDPGQGLRLIYYSQIVNDFQKGDIAEGYSVSREKKESFPLTVTSAQKNPTAFYLCASSPGGGEYGYTFGSGTRLTVV.